The 15 T cell receptor beta chains listed next were all sequenced from one sample in a study of Ad26.COV2.S vaccination and SARS-CoV-2 variants. Treatment of the sample: roughly 18 received Ad26.COV2.S at low or high dose, single or two shots; about 5 received placebo; per-sample allocation not given. Vaccine and placebo recipients were sampled on day 63 after the first injection. Repertoires were generated with immunoSEQ multiplex PCR, while TCRdb's copy carries only in-frame clones and drops some. The sample holds 300,000 to 400,000 clones, roughly 91% seen once. The source material was peripheral blood, sampled in a trial of Ad26.COV2.S vaccine versus placebo. The origin of the receptors is a person between 18 and 59 years old who received the Ad26.COV2.S COVID-19 vaccine or a placebo.

The rearrangement links TRBV4-2 to TRBJ1-1; D remains unclear. Looked up from germline, CDR1 is LGHNA and CDR2 is YNFKEQ. The V gene lost 5 bases and the J gene lost 6 bases, with 10 bases spanning the gap. This CDR3 is 12 amino acids long. The CDR3 here is CASSDDGAEAFF. The DNA for the CDR3 is TGTGCCAGCAGCGACGACGGAGCTGAAGCTTTCTTT.

This chain links TRBV4-2 with TRBJ2-7, with a weak D call TRBD2 (8 bases). The length of the CDR3 is 15 residues. V was pared by 1 base and J by 5 bases, with 15 bases between. Germline CDR1 LGHNA, CDR2 YNFKEQ. This chain's CDR3 is CASSQAGGGDHEQYF. DNA for the CDR3: TGTGCCAGCAGCCAAGCGGGAGGGGGCGATCACGAGCAGTACTTC.

The chain joins TRBV2 to TRBJ2-1; no reliable D call. V shed 4 bases and J shed 3 bases, with 10 bases lying between them. Germline V gives CDR1 SNHLY, CDR2 FYNNEI. The CDR3 runs to 14 residues. The CDR3 sequence: CASSVRRSYNEQFF. The CDR3 DNA reads TGTGCCAGCAGTGTAAGGAGAAGCTACAATGAGCAGTTCTTC.

The rearrangement uses TRBV9 and TRBJ2-2; 8 nucleotides align to TRBD2. Germline V lookup: CDR1 SGDLS, CDR2 YYNGEE. V gave up 6 bases and J gave up 0 bases; unmatched junction bases: 4. The length of the CDR3 is 15 residues. CDR3 loop: CASTNGGANTGELFF. CDR3 DNA sequence: TGTGCCAGCACGAACGGGGGGGCGAACACCGGGGAGCTGTTTTTT.

The count of this clone is one. This chain uses TRBV6-5 with TRBJ2-1; D remains ambiguous. The CDR3 extends over 13 amino acids. CDR1 is MNHEY and CDR2 is SVGAGI in the germline V gene. With 8 bases removed from V and 2 bases from J, the gap between germline ends came to 10 bases. The CDR3 loop reads CASCLEAYNEQFF. CDR3 nucleotide sequence: TGTGCCAGCTGTTTGGAAGCCTACAATGAGCAGTTCTTC.

V is TRBV2 and J is TRBJ2-1; D ambiguous. Per the germline V gene, CDR1 is SNHLY and CDR2 is FYNNEI. The CDR3 contains 14 residues. V lost 6 bases to trimming and J lost 4 bases, with 13 bases between them. The CDR3 loop is CASSISVGYNEQFF. CDR3 bases: TGTGCCAGCAGCATCAGCGTTGGGTACAATGAGCAGTTCTTC.

The V call is TRBV6-6, the J call TRBJ1-1; D might be TRBD1 (6 bases). CDR3 length: 14 residues. V dropped 6 bases and J dropped 7 bases, with 18 bases sitting between them. Germline assignment: CDR1 MNHNY and CDR2 SVGAGI (reference sequence). The CDR3, as DNA: TGTGCCAGCAGAAACGACAGGCCCTTTGGTGAAGCTTTCTTT. This encodes CASRNDRPFGEAFF.

The chain uses TRBV19 and TRBJ2-2; D call uncertain. The CDR3 totals 15 residues. Germline loops: CDR1 LNHDA, CDR2 SQIVND (reference sequence). The ends were cut back, 3 bases at V and 3 bases at J, with 11 bases in the middle. The CDR3 sequence: CASSISDLYTGELFF. The CDR3 coding sequence is TGTGCCAGTAGTATCTCAGACTTGTACACCGGGGAGCTGTTTTTT. Combining the CDR3 with reference TRBV19 and TRBJ2-2 gives the whole variable domain DGGITQSPKYLFRKEGQNVTLSCEQNLNHDAMYWYRQDPGQGLRLIYYSQIVNDFQKGDIAEGYSVSREKKESFPLTVTSAQKNPTAFYLCASSISDLYTGELFFGEGSRLTVL.

The CDR3, as DNA: TGTGCCAGCTCACTCATCGATACAGGGACGGGCAACTATGGCTACACCTTC. It translates to CASSLIDTGTGNYGYTF. The chain has TRBV18 and TRBJ1-2, with D maybe TRBD1 (6 bases). Germline V lookup: CDR1 KGHSH, CDR2 LQKENI. The CDR3 has 17 residues. V lost 4 bases and J lost 2, with 20 bases in between.

This clone was observed a single time. V usage is TRBV28 and J usage is TRBJ1-1; the D gene is possibly TRBD1 (6 bases). Trimming removed 6 bases at V and 8 bases at J, with 13 bases between. The CDR3 loop spans 12 amino acids. Germline lookup yields CDR1 MDHEN and CDR2 SYDVKM. Here the CDR3 reads CASSRDIREAFF. Here the CDR3 DNA reads TGTGCCAGCAGCCGGGACATCAGGGAAGCTTTCTTT.

The chain has TRBV15 and TRBJ2-1; a weak D match, TRBD2 (6 bases). Trimming left V 0 bases short and J 3 bases short, with 18 bases between. The germline gives CDR1 LNHNV, CDR2 YYDKDF (reference sequence). This CDR3 spans 18 amino acids. This CDR3 is CATSRDTVRGDVYNEQFF. Written as DNA, the CDR3 is TGTGCCACCAGCAGAGATACCGTTCGCGGGGACGTCTACAATGAGCAGTTCTTC.

This clone was picked up a small number of times. Within the sample, other DNA sequences also encode this same CDR3. The J gene is TRBJ2-2, the V gene TRBV3-1 (or the pseudogene TRBV3-2), with D possibly being TRBD1 or TRBD2 (5 bases each). The germline V gene encodes CDR1 LGHDT and CDR2 YNNKEL (reference sequence). Deletions cut 4 bases from V and 2 bases from J, with 11 bases between. This CDR3 region has 15 residues. The CDR3, as DNA: TGTGCCAGCAGCCCCCCGGGGCCCAACACCGGGGAGCTGTTTTTT. This sequence encodes CASSPPGPNTGELFF.

This chain links TRBV27 with TRBJ2-7, with 7 bases identical to TRBD2. CDR1 MNHEY and CDR2 SMNVEV come from the germline V gene (reference sequence). The CDR3 has 14 residues. Germline trimming cut 4 bases from V and 1 base from J; bases unmatched to any gene: 4. The CDR3 nucleotides read TGTGCCAGCAGTTATGGGGGGGGTTCCTACGAGCAGTACTTC. It is translated as CASSYGGGSYEQYF.

V is TRBV7-2 and J is TRBJ2-1, with D perhaps assigned TRBD1 or TRBD2 (6 bases each). V was cut by 7 bases and J by 8 bases, with 12 bases left in between. CDR3 length: 12 residues. The germline gives CDR1 SGHTA, CDR2 FQGNSA. CDR3 protein: CASNFGGHEQFF. The CDR3 DNA reads TGTGCCAGCAACTTCGGGGGCCATGAGCAGTTCTTC.

The J gene is TRBJ2-3, the V gene TRBV4-1; 7 nucleotides agree with TRBD2. The V gene end was trimmed by 1 base and the J gene end by 0 bases; junction bases not matched to a gene: 10. This CDR3 has 18 amino acids. Per the germline V gene, CDR1 is MGHRA and CDR2 is YSYEKL. The CDR3 spells CASSQGILAVPSTDTQYF. The CDR3 region has the DNA TGCGCCAGCAGCCAAGGGATTCTAGCGGTCCCTAGCACAGATACGCAGTATTTT.